The sample holds many counts of the clone carrying this T cell receptor (beta chain). These data originate in a study of response to subunit inactivated influenza vaccine. V was shortened by 2 bases and J by 6 bases, with 8 bases between the two germline ends. There are 13 residues in the CDR3. Germline V CDR1 and CDR2: MNHEY, SMNVEV (reference sequence). TCRdb analysed the RT-PCR reads with MiXCR anew, one entry per CDR3 protein. Of about 570,000 distinct CDR3 sequences in the sample, around 11% are singletons; the top ten hold approximately 10%. These data were also filed under a second study, of T cells expressing NK-cell markers. That work contributes: What made the TCR beta cDNA was 5'RACE template switching with UMIs. A few donors showed these clonotypes also leading the CD3+CD56-NKG2C+ fraction. The study did not resolve the HCMV specificity of expanded NKG2C+ T cell clones.

The sample consisted of PBMCs from blood, taken on the day of vaccination. The receptor's source is a man aged 45-65 years who received an inactivated influenza vaccine. This chain connects TRBV27 to TRBJ2-1; D is ambiguous. DNA for the CDR3: TGTGCCAGCAGTTTAGGGTATTTCAATGAGCAGTTCTTC. Protein product: CASSLGYFNEQFF.